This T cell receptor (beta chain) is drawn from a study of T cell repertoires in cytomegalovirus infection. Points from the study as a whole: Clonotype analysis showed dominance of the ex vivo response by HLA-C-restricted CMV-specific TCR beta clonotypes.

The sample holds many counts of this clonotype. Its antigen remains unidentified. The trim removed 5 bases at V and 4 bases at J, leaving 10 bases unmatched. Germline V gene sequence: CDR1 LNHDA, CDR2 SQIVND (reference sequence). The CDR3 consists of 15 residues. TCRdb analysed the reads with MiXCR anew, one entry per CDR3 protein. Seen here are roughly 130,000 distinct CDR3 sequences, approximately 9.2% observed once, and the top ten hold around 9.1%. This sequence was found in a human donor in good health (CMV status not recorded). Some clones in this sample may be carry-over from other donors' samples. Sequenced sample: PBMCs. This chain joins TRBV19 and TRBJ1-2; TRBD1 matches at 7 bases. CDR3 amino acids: CASSDRQGSAYGYTF. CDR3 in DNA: TGTGCCAGTAGTGACAGACAGGGTAGTGCCTATGGCTACACCTTC.